This record concerns one T cell receptor (beta chain) sequence. Its antigen remains unidentified. The sample contains more than one DNA sequence encoding this CDR3. 13 Jbeta primers and 60 Vbeta primers were used for the PCR. This table comes from immunoSEQ multiplex PCR, and its TCRdb copy is limited to in-frame clones, with some not included. In all, the sample yields 53,000 or so clones. This sample is drawn from a study of cytomegalovirus exposure and HLA in healthy donors. Study-wide results and caveats: According to the study, 160 or so TCR beta chains were cytomegalovirus-associated. As a later analysis revealed, the rate of TCR association differed by HLA locus, with DRB1 most and HLA-C fewest. Per a prior analysis, the majority of TCR beta V segments were productive roughly 87% or roughly 30% of the time.

The V end lost 9 bases, the J end lost 5 bases, and 20 bases lay between the germline ends. Per germline, CDR1 SEHNR and CDR2 FQNEAQ (reference sequence). The CDR3 has 14 amino acids. This sequence joins TRBV7-9 and TRBJ2-7; D ambiguous. This receptor was identified in a male donor in good health and CMV-seropositive. The sequenced sample consisted of PBMCs. In nucleotides, the CDR3 is TGTGCCAGTAGCCCTTCGAACACCGCACACGAGCAGTACTTC. Its translation is CASSPSNTAHEQYF.